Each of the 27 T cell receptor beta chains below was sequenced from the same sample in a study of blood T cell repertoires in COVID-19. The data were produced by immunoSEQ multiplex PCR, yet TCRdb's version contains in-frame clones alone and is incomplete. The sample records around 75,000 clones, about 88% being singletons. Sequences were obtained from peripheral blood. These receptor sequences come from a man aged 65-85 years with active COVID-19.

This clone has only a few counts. The CDR3 is CATSDHVAGEETQYF. CDR3 coding DNA: TGTGCCACCAGTGACCACGTGGCGGGGGAAGAGACCCAGTACTTC. The chain employs TRBV24-1 and TRBJ2-5, with 7 bases lining up with TRBD2. This CDR3 has 15 amino acids. Trimming at V came to 4 bases and at J to 3 bases, leaving 7 bases not matched to a gene. Germline V lookup: CDR1 KGHDR, CDR2 SFDVKD.

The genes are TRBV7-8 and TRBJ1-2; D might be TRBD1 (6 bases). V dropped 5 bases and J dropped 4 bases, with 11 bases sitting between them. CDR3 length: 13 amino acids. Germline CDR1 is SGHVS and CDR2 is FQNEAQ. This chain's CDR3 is CASSRGGGYGYTF. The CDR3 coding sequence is TGTGCCAGCAGCCGAGGGGGGGGCTATGGCTACACCTTC.

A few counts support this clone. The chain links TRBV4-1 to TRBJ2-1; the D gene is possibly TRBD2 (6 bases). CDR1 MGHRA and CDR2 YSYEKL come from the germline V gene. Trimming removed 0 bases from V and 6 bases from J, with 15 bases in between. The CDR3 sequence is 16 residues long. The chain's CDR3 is CASSQDLEVRGNEQFF. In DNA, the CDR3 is TGCGCCAGCAGCCAAGATTTGGAGGTGCGGGGCAATGAGCAGTTCTTC.

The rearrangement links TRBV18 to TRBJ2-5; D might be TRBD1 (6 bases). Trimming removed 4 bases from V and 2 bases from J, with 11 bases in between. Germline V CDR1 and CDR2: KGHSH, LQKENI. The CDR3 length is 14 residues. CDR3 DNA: TGTGCCAGCTCACGGGGGCGCTGGCAAGAGACCCAGTACTTC. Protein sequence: CASSRGRWQETQYF. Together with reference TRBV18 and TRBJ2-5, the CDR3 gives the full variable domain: NAGVMQNPRHLVRRRGQEARLRCSPMKGHSHVYWYRQLPEEGLKFMVYLQKENIIDESGMPKERFSAEFPKEGPSILRIQQVVRGDSAAYFCASSRGRWQETQYFGPGTRLLVL.

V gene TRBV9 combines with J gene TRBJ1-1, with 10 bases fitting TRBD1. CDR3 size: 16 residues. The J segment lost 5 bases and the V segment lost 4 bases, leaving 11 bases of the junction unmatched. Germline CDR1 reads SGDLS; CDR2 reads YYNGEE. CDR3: CASSPRQGAGGTEAFF. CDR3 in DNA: TGTGCCAGCAGCCCCCGACAGGGGGCGGGTGGGACTGAAGCTTTCTTT.

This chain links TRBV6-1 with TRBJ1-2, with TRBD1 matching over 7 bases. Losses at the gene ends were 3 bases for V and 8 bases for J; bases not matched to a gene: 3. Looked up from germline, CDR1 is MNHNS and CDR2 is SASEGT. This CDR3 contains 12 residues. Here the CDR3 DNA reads TGTGCCAGCAGTGAGAGGACAGGCGGCTACACCTTC. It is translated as CASSERTGGYTF.

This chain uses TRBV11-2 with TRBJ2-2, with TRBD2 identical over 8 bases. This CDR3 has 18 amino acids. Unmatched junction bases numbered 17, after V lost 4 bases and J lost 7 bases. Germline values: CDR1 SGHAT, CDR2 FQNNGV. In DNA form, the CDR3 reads TGTGCCAGCAGCTCCCCCCCCTTGCTAGCGGGCAACCTCGGGGAGCTGTTTTTT. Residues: CASSSPPLLAGNLGELFF.

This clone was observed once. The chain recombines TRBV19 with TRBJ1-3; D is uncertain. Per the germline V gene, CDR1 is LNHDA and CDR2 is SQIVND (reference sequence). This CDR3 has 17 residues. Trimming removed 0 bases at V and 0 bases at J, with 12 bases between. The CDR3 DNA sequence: TGTGCCAGTAGTATAGAAGCGGGGAAGGGCTCTGGAAACACCATATATTTT. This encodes CASSIEAGKGSGNTIYF.

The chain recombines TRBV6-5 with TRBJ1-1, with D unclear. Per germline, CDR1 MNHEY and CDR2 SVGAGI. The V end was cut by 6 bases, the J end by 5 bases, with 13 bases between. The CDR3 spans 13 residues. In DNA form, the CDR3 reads TGTGCCAGCAGCCTGGAGGGTAGGACTGAAGCTTTCTTT. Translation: CASSLEGRTEAFF.

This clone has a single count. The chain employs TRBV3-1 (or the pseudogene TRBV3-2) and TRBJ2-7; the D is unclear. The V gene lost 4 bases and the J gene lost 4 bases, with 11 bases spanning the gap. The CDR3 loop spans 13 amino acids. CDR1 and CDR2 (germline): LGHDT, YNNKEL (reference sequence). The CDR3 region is CASSPSFRYEQYF. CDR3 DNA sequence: TGTGCCAGCAGCCCGTCCTTCAGGTACGAGCAGTACTTC.

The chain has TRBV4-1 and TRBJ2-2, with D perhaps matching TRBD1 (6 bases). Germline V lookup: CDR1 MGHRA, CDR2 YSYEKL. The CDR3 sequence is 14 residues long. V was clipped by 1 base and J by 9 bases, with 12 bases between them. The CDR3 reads CASSQGPGVRELFF. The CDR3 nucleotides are TGCGCCAGCAGCCAAGGGCCAGGGGTACGGGAGCTGTTTTTT.

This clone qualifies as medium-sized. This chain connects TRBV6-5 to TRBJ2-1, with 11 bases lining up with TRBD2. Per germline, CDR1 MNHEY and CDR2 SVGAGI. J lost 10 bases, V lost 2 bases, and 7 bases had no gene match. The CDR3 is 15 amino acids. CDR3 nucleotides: TGTGCCAGCAGTTACGCTAGCGGGGGGCCTGGGGAGCAGTTCTTC. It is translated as CASSYASGGPGEQFF.

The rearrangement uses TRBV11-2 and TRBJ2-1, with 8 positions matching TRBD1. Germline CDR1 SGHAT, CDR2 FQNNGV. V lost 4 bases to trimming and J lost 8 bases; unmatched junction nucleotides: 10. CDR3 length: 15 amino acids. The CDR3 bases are TGTGCCAGCAGCTCTTTGACAGGGGACGGCGATGAGCAGTTCTTC. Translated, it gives CASSSLTGDGDEQFF.

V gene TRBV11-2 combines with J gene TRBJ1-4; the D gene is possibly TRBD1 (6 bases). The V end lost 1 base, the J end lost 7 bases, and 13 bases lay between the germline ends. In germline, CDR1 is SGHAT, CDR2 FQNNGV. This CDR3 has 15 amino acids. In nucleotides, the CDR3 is TGTGCCAGCAGCTTAGCGGGGGGCGCGGCTGAAAAACTGTTTTTT. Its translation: CASSLAGGAAEKLFF.

The CDR3 region has the DNA TGTGCCAGCACCCCGGGGGGACTAGGTTGGGAGACCCAGTACTTC. This encodes CASTPGGLGWETQYF. V usage is TRBV27 and J usage is TRBJ2-5, with 8 positions matching TRBD2. This CDR3 contains 15 residues. Trimming at V came to 7 bases and at J to 5 bases, leaving 12 bases not matched to a gene. Looked up from germline, CDR1 is MNHEY and CDR2 is SMNVEV (reference sequence).

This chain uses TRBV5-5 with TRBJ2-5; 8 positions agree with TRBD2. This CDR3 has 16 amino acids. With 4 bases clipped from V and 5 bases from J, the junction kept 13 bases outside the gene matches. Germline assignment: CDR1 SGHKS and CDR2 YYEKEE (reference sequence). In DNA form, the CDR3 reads TGTGCCAGCAGCACCGGGACTAGGACCGTAGGGGAGACCCAGTACTTC. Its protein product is CASSTGTRTVGETQYF.

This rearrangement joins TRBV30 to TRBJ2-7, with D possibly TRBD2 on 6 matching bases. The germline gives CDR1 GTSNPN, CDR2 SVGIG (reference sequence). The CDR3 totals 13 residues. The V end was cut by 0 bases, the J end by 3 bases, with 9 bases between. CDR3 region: CAWSVGGGYEQYF. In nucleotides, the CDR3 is TGTGCCTGGAGTGTGGGGGGAGGCTACGAGCAGTACTTC. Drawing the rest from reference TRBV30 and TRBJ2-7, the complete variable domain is SQTIHQWPATLVQPVGSPLSLECTVEGTSNPNLYWYRQAAGRGLQLLFYSVGIGQISSEVPQNLSASRPQDRQFILSSKKLLLSDSGFYLCAWSVGGGYEQYFGPGTRLTVT.

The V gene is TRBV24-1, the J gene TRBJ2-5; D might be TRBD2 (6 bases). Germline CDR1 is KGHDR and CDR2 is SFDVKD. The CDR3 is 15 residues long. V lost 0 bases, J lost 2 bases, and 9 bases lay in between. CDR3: CATSDLGLAQETQYF. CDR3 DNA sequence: TGTGCCACCAGTGATTTGGGGCTAGCGCAAGAGACCCAGTACTTC.

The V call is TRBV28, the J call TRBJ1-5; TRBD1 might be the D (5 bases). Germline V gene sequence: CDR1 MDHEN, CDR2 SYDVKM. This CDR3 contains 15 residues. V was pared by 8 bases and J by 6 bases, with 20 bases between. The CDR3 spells CASVPQGRRAQPQHF. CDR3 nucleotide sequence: TGTGCCAGCGTGCCTCAGGGAAGAAGGGCTCAGCCCCAGCATTTT.

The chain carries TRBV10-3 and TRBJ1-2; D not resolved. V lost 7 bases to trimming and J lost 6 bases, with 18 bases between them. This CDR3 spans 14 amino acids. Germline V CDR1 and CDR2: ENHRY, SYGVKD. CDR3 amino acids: CAINTLDQNNGYTF. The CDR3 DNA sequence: TGTGCCATCAACACCCTAGACCAGAACAATGGCTACACCTTC.

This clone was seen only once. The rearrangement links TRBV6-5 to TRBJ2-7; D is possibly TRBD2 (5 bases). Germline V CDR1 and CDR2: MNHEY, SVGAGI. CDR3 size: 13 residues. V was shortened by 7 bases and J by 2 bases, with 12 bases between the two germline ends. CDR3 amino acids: CASTERQTYEQYF. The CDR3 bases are TGTGCCAGCACCGAGCGGCAAACCTACGAGCAGTACTTC.

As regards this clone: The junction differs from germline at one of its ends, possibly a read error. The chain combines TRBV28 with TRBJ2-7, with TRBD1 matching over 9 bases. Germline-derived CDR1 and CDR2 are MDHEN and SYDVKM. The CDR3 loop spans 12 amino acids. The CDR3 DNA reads TGTGCCAGCTCCACTTCCGGGACAGGGACCTTCTTC. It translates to CASSTSGTGTFF.

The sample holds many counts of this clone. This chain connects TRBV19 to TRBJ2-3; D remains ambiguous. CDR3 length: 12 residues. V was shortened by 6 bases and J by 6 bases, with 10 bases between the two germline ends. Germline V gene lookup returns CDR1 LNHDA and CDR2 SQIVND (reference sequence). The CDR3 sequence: CASSYSADTQYF. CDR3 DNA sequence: TGTGCCAGTAGCTACTCCGCGGATACGCAGTATTTT.

CDR3 coding DNA: TGTGCCAGCAGTTACCCAGAGACAGTGTGGAATCAGCCCCAGCATTTT. Its translation: CASSYPETVWNQPQHF. The rearrangement uses TRBV6-2 or TRBV6-3 and TRBJ1-5; D is perhaps TRBD1 (5 bases). Between the trimmed V and J ends, which lost 2 bases and 4 bases, there was a span of 15 bases. This CDR3 has 16 residues. Germline V gene lookup returns CDR1 MNHEY and CDR2 SVGEGT.

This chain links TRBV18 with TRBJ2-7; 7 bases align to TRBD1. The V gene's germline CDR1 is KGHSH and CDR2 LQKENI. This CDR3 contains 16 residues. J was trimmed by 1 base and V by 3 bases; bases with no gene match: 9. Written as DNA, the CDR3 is TGTGCCAGCTCACCCCTCCACAGGGGCCGTTCCTACGAGCAGTACTTC. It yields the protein CASSPLHRGRSYEQYF.

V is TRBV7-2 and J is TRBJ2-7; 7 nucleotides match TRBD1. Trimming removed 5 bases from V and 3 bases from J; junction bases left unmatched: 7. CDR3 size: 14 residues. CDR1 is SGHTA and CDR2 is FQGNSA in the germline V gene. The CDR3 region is CASSPRRDSYEQYF. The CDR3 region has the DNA TGTGCCAGCAGCCCGCGCCGGGACAGCTACGAGCAGTACTTC.

CDR3 nucleotides: TGTGCCAGCAGTGACAGAGGACTAGCGGGAGACGGGCTCGAGCAGTACTTC. Protein: CASSDRGLAGDGLEQYF. This chain joins TRBV2 and TRBJ2-7, with 13 positions matching TRBD2. J gave up 6 bases and V 3 bases, and 11 bases lay outside the gene matches. The CDR3 runs to 17 residues. Germline loops: CDR1 SNHLY, CDR2 FYNNEI.